The T cell receptor beta chain described here comes from a study of cytomegalovirus exposure and HLA in healthy donors. This clone has only one observation. Researchers ran the PCR with 60 Vbeta and 13 Jbeta primers. The repertoire was sequenced with immunoSEQ multiplex PCR; TCRdb's copy has only in-frame clones and lacks some. Found here are 130,000 to 150,000 clones, 60% to 85% of them singletons; the top ten hold 6.8%. V lost 7 bases and J lost 0, with 6 bases in between. The length of the CDR3 is 13 residues. Germline V gene data show CDR1 as MDHEN and CDR2 as SYDVKM. The receptor's source is a man aged 40-55 years in good health and CMV-seropositive. The material sequenced was PBMCs. The chain combines TRBV28 with TRBJ2-2; D gene ambiguous. CDR3 region: CASTITNTGELFF. DNA of the CDR3: TGTGCCAGCACCATCACGAACACCGGGGAGCTGTTTTTT.